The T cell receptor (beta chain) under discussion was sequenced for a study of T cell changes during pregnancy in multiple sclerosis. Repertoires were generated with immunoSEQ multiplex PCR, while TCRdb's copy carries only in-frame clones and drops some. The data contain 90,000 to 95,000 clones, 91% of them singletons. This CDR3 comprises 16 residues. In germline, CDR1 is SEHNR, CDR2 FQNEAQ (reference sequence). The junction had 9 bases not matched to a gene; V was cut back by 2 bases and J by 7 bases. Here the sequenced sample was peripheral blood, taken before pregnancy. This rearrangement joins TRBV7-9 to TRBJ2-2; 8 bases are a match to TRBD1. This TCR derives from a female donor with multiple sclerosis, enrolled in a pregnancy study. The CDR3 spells CASSLFSGGAHGELFF. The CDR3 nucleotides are TGTGCCAGCAGCTTATTCTCAGGGGGCGCCCACGGGGAGCTGTTTTTT.